This TCR beta chain is from a study of regulatory T cells in long-lasting Graves disease. General study points: Possibly, too few samples lowered accuracy.

As for time point: newly diagnosed GD, antithyroid drugs for less than 3 months. Extracted PBMC RNA gave rise to the TCR library. Notes on this clonotype: Its antigen is currently unknown.

Germline-derived CDR1 and CDR2 are LNHNV and YYDKDF (reference sequence). V trimming: 4 bases; J trimming: 2 bases; junction bases outside the gene matches: 6. The CDR3 is 15 amino acids. Arm-PCR of CDR3 regions and iRepertoire HTBI primers were used to build TCR beta libraries. Using its own MiXCR run on the multiplex PCR reads, TCRdb lists one record per CDR3 protein. This sample has some 400,000 distinct CDR3 sequences; 14% to 15% occur once, and the top ten carry over 15%. These data were also reused for a study on T cells in Graves' hyperthyroidism and ophthalmopathy. From that study: The definition of stable Graves' hyperthyroidism was no ophthalmopathy progression within 18 months. Newly diagnosed patients aged 18 to 65 had hyperthyroidism of under 2 months' duration. Onset of ophthalmopathy came a median around 7.1 months after the model predicted it.

Sequenced here: peripheral blood mononuclear cells (PBMCs), sampled at new diagnosis, from a patient treated with antithyroid drugs. The chain carries TRBV15 and TRBJ2-3; 7 nucleotides align to TRBD1. This sequence was found in a woman in her twenties or thirties with Graves disease. The chain's CDR3 is CATSKQGPPTDTQYF. The CDR3 region has the DNA TGTGCCACCAGCAAACAGGGGCCCCCCACAGATACGCAGTATTTT. Using reference TRBV15 and TRBJ2-3 for the parts outside the CDR3, the full variable domain is DAMVIQNPRYQVTQFGKPVTLSCSQTLNHNVMYWYQQKSSQAPKLLFHYYDKDFNNEADTPDNFQSRRPNTSFCFLDIRSPGLGDTAMYLCATSKQGPPTDTQYFGPGTRLTVL.